The 27 T cell receptor beta chains presented below share a single source sample, sequenced in a study of blood T cell repertoires in COVID-19. Data came from immunoSEQ multiplex PCR; TCRdb stores just in-frame clones and leaves some out. The table has approximately 2,800 clones, approximately 93% seen once. Material for sequencing was peripheral blood. These receptor sequences come from a human donor in a cohort sampled during active COVID-19.

The V gene is TRBV4-1, the J gene TRBJ2-1, with TRBD2 matching over 8 bases. With 3 bases clipped from V and 8 bases from J, the junction kept 3 bases outside the gene matches. Germline values: CDR1 MGHRA, CDR2 YSYEKL. The CDR3 length is 13 residues. As DNA, the CDR3 is TGCGCCAGCAGCCAGGCTAGCGGGTATGAGCAGTTCTTC. This translates into CASSQASGYEQFF.

V usage is TRBV7-9 and J usage is TRBJ1-2; 7 bases line up with TRBD1. Germline CDR1 is SEHNR and CDR2 is FQNEAQ (reference sequence). The junction had 3 bases not matched to a gene; V was cut back by 5 bases and J by 0 bases. CDR3 size: 14 residues. The CDR3 protein is CASSGGTANYGYTF. The CDR3 bases are TGTGCCAGCAGCGGCGGGACAGCTAACTATGGCTACACCTTC. Full variable domain (outside the CDR3, taken from reference TRBV7-9 and TRBJ1-2): DTGVSQNPRHKITKRGQNVTFRCDPISEHNRLYWYRQTLGQGPEFLTYFQNEAQLEKSRLLSDRFSAERPKGSFSTLEIQRTEQGDSAMYLCASSGGTANYGYTFGSGTRLTVV.

The CDR3 protein is CASSVEGRRVEQFF. CDR3 nucleotides: TGTGCCAGCAGCGTAGAGGGGAGGAGGGTTGAGCAGTTCTTC. The chain is built from TRBV9 and TRBJ2-1; D perhaps matches TRBD2 (6 bases). Deletions cut 0 bases from V and 9 bases from J, with 13 bases between. CDR3 length equals 14 residues. Per germline, CDR1 SGDLS and CDR2 YYNGEE.

The chain joins TRBV7-8 to TRBJ2-7; D is perhaps TRBD2 (5 bases). Germline V gene data show CDR1 as SGHVS and CDR2 as FQNEAQ. V lost 3 bases to trimming and J lost 2 bases, with 14 bases between them. This CDR3 is 15 amino acids long. The CDR3 loop is CASSFLSGNTYEQYF. DNA for the CDR3: TGTGCCAGCAGCTTTTTGTCCGGGAACACCTACGAGCAGTACTTC.

V usage is TRBV4-2 and J usage is TRBJ1-1; TRBD1 matches at 7 bases. Germline loops: CDR1 LGHNA, CDR2 YNFKEQ. The length of the CDR3 is 13 residues. Unmatched junction bases numbered 5, after V lost 10 bases and J lost 0 bases. For the CDR3, the DNA is TGTGCCACCCGGGACAGCATGAACACTGAAGCTTTCTTT. Its protein product is CATRDSMNTEAFF.

The chain uses TRBV13 and TRBJ2-1; possibly TRBD2 for D (5 bases). Germline CDR1 PRHDT, CDR2 FYEKMQ (reference sequence). The CDR3 has 13 amino acids. V was cut by 0 bases and J by 7 bases, with 7 bases left in between. CDR3 amino acids: CASSLGQRNEQFF. Written as DNA, the CDR3 is TGTGCCAGCAGCTTAGGACAGCGGAATGAGCAGTTCTTC.

The rearrangement links TRBV7-2 to TRBJ2-5; 9 bases agree with TRBD2. From germline, CDR1 is SGHTA and CDR2 FQGNSA. This CDR3 is 19 amino acids long. V lost 5 bases to trimming and J lost 0 bases; unmatched junction nucleotides: 16. The CDR3 bases are TGTGCCAGCAGCCCCTTTGGGGGTAGCGGGGGACTGTACCAAGAGACCCAGTACTTC. It translates to CASSPFGGSGGLYQETQYF.

V gene TRBV19 combines with J gene TRBJ2-6; a possible D gene is TRBD1 (5 bases). CDR3 length equals 16 residues. Per germline, CDR1 LNHDA and CDR2 SQIVND (reference sequence). Trimming left V 3 bases short and J 0 bases short, with 9 bases between. For the CDR3, the DNA is TGTGCCAGTAGTATCGCAGGGTTCTCTGGGGCCAACGTCCTGACTTTC. It is translated as CASSIAGFSGANVLTF.

The J gene is TRBJ1-4, the V gene TRBV30, with no clear D. Germline values: CDR1 GTSNPN, CDR2 SVGIG (reference sequence). This CDR3 contains 15 residues. The V end was cut by 0 bases, the J end by 5 bases, with 13 bases between. The CDR3 protein is CAWSVLMGGNEKLFF. In DNA, the CDR3 is TGTGCCTGGAGTGTACTTATGGGAGGGAATGAAAAACTGTTTTTT. The variable domain in full, completed from reference TRBV30 and TRBJ1-4, reads SQTIHQWPATLVQPVGSPLSLECTVEGTSNPNLYWYRQAAGRGLQLLFYSVGIGQISSEVPQNLSASRPQDRQFILSSKKLLLSDSGFYLCAWSVLMGGNEKLFFGSGTQLSVL.

This clone appeared once. The J gene is TRBJ2-1, the V gene TRBV24-1, with D hard to call. This CDR3 is built from 13 residues. V lost 4 bases and J 3 bases, leaving 6 bases between the germline ends. Germline CDR1 reads KGHDR; CDR2 reads SFDVKD. CDR3 bases: TGTGCCACCAGTGACTTTCTCTACAATGAGCAGTTCTTC. Translation: CATSDFLYNEQFF.

J is TRBJ1-1 and V is TRBV9, with D perhaps matching TRBD1 (6 bases). With 0 bases removed from V and 5 bases from J, the gap between germline ends came to 23 bases. From germline, CDR1 is SGDLS and CDR2 YYNGEE. This CDR3 contains 18 residues. The CDR3 region is CASSVGYLMQGMGTEAFF. The CDR3 nucleotides read TGTGCCAGCAGCGTAGGGTACTTGATGCAGGGGATGGGGACTGAAGCTTTCTTT.

Here the CDR3 reads CASSPGSEIYNEQFF. CDR3 in DNA: TGTGCCAGCAGCCCGGGGAGCGAAATCTACAATGAGCAGTTCTTC. The chain employs TRBV9 and TRBJ2-1, with D perhaps TRBD2 (5 bases). The CDR3 is 15 amino acids. Trimming cost V 4 bases and J 3 bases, with 14 bases left between them. Germline lookup yields CDR1 SGDLS and CDR2 YYNGEE.

This chain connects TRBV15 to TRBJ2-5, with D possibly matching TRBD2 (6 bases). Trimming left V 3 bases short and J 2 bases short, with 16 bases between. The V gene's germline CDR1 is LNHNV and CDR2 YYDKDF (reference sequence). This CDR3 has 16 residues. The CDR3 loop is CATSSVLAEPQETQYF. The CDR3 bases are TGTGCCACCAGCAGTGTTTTAGCGGAGCCACAAGAGACCCAGTACTTC.

The rearrangement uses TRBV12-3 or TRBV12-4 and TRBJ2-7, with D possibly being TRBD1 (5 bases). The CDR3 sequence is 13 residues long. V dropped 11 bases and J dropped 5 bases, with 19 bases sitting between them. The CDR3 here is CAVTTASRDEQYF. The CDR3 nucleotides are TGTGCCGTCACGACAGCCAGCAGGGACGAGCAGTACTTC.

CDR3 protein: CASSPSGGGDTEAFF. The CDR3 DNA sequence: TGTGCCAGCTCACCCTCCGGGGGGGGTGACACTGAAGCTTTCTTT. The rearrangement links TRBV18 to TRBJ1-1; TRBD1 is a possible D gene (5 bases). Germline loops: CDR1 KGHSH, CDR2 LQKENI. This CDR3 spans 15 amino acids. V was shortened by 3 bases and J by 3 bases, with 14 bases between the two germline ends. Combining the CDR3 with reference TRBV18 and TRBJ1-1 gives the whole variable domain NAGVMQNPRHLVRRRGQEARLRCSPMKGHSHVYWYRQLPEEGLKFMVYLQKENIIDESGMPKERFSAEFPKEGPSILRIQQVVRGDSAAYFCASSPSGGGDTEAFFGQGTRLTVV.

The J gene is TRBJ1-4, the V gene TRBV7-2; maybe TRBD1 (5 bases). The CDR3 sequence is 16 residues long. The V and J ends lost 2 bases and 3 bases respectively, with 13 bases between them. Looked up from germline, CDR1 is SGHTA and CDR2 is FQGNSA. The CDR3 protein is CASSLRWRGANEKLFF. The CDR3 DNA reads TGTGCCAGCAGCTTAAGGTGGCGGGGGGCTAATGAAAAACTGTTTTTT.

The rearrangement links TRBV19 to TRBJ1-1; 8 nucleotides agree with TRBD1. With 6 bases clipped from V and 1 base from J, the junction kept 7 bases outside the gene matches. The V gene's germline CDR1 is LNHDA and CDR2 SQIVND (reference sequence). The CDR3 has 15 residues. The DNA for the CDR3 is TGTGCCAGTAGCCTCGTGGGGACAGGGAACACTGAAGCTTTCTTT. Amino acid sequence: CASSLVGTGNTEAFF.

The chain is built from TRBV7-3 and TRBJ2-5; D remains ambiguous. Germline CDR1 reads SGHTA; CDR2 reads FQGTGA. Between the trimmed V and J ends, which lost 1 base and 4 bases, there was a span of 7 bases. CDR3 length equals 13 residues. CDR3 in DNA: TGTGCCAGCAGCTTAAACTCTATAGAGACCCAGTACTTC. Its translation: CASSLNSIETQYF. Together with reference TRBV7-3 and TRBJ2-5, the CDR3 gives the full variable domain: GAGVSQTPSNKVTEKGKYVELRCDPISGHTALYWYRQSLGQGPEFLIYFQGTGAADDSGLPNDRFFAVRPEGSVSTLKIQRTERGDSAVYLCASSLNSIETQYFGPGTRLLVL.

The V call is TRBV5-1, the J call TRBJ1-6; D uncertain. With 0 bases removed from V and 0 bases from J, the gap between germline ends came to 7 bases. The CDR3 has 16 amino acids. The germline V gene has CDR1 SGHRS and CDR2 YFSETQ. CDR3 nucleotide sequence: TGCGCCAGCAGCTTGGGTCTCAGCTCCTATAATTCACCCCTCCACTTT. The encoded protein is CASSLGLSSYNSPLHF.

The chain uses TRBV10-2 and TRBJ2-1; TRBD2 agrees at 10 bases. The germline V gene encodes CDR1 WSHSY and CDR2 SAAADI. CDR3 length: 16 residues. V shed 3 bases, J shed 4 bases, and the junction held 6 bases outside the gene matches. CDR3 DNA sequence: TGCGCCAGCAGTGAACAGCGGGGGGGGATATACAATGAGCAGTTCTTC. The encoded protein is CASSEQRGGIYNEQFF.

This chain joins TRBV4-3 and TRBJ2-7; 7 bases align to TRBD1. V dropped 0 bases and J dropped 4; count of bases not matched to a gene: 15. CDR1 and CDR2 from the germline V gene are LGHNA and YSLEER. There are 18 residues in the CDR3. Written as DNA, the CDR3 is TGCGCCAGCAGCCAAGATCGGAATGGTTACGGGACAGAGTACGAGCAGTACTTC. Its protein is CASSQDRNGYGTEYEQYF.

The chain combines TRBV13 with TRBJ2-3, with TRBD2 identical over 13 bases. CDR1 is PRHDT and CDR2 is FYEKMQ in the germline V gene (reference sequence). The CDR3 has 17 amino acids. Losses at the gene ends were 5 bases for V and 4 bases for J; bases not matched to a gene: 9. CDR3 protein: CASSSRTSGRSADTQYF. Written as DNA, the CDR3 is TGTGCCAGCAGCAGTCGGACTAGCGGGAGATCGGCAGATACGCAGTATTTT.

V is TRBV5-4 and J is TRBJ2-2; the match to TRBD1 covers 10 bases. The CDR3 consists of 16 residues. Per germline, CDR1 SGHNT and CDR2 YYREEE (reference sequence). J was trimmed by 4 bases and V by 0 bases; bases with no gene match: 3. The CDR3 loop is CASSLGDRGATGELFF. The CDR3, as DNA: TGTGCCAGCAGCTTGGGGGACAGGGGAGCCACCGGGGAGCTGTTTTTT. Drawing the rest from reference TRBV5-4 and TRBJ2-2, the complete variable domain is ETGVTQSPTHLIKTRGQQVTLRCSSQSGHNTVSWYQQALGQGPQFIFQYYREEENGRGNFPPRFSGLQFPNYSSELNVNALELDDSALYLCASSLGDRGATGELFFGEGSRLTVL.

Only one count was recorded for this clone. The rearrangement links TRBV28 to TRBJ2-7, with D tentatively TRBD1 (5 bases). The CDR3 has 13 residues. V was pared by 10 bases and J by 9 bases, with 22 bases between. The germline gives CDR1 MDHEN, CDR2 SYDVKM. The CDR3 sequence is CATRTNTLRGQYF. CDR3 in DNA: TGTGCCACCCGGACAAATACTCTACGAGGGCAGTACTTC.

The V gene is TRBV5-1, the J gene TRBJ2-7; 8 bases are shared with TRBD1. The CDR3 extends over 13 amino acids. V was pared by 7 bases and J by 2 bases, with 5 bases of the junction left unmatched. Germline lookup yields CDR1 SGHRS and CDR2 YFSETQ. CDR3 bases: TGCGCCAGCGGCGGACAGGGACCCTACGAGCAGTACTTC. This sequence encodes CASGGQGPYEQYF.

The J gene is TRBJ2-1, the V gene TRBV18, with 8 bases lining up with TRBD1. CDR3 length: 14 residues. J lost 5 bases, V lost 6 bases, and 6 bases had no gene match. CDR1 KGHSH and CDR2 LQKENI come from the germline V gene. CDR3 loop: CASSPGTGNNEQFF. The CDR3 DNA reads TGTGCCAGCTCGCCCGGGACAGGAAACAATGAGCAGTTCTTC.

This chain connects TRBV6-5 to TRBJ1-2, with 9 bases fitting TRBD1. The J segment lost 7 bases and the V segment lost 6 bases, leaving 9 bases of the junction unmatched. CDR1 and CDR2 (germline): MNHEY, SVGAGI. The CDR3 runs to 14 residues. CDR3 coding DNA: TGTGCCAGCAGAATGGACAGGGGAGGACGTGGCTACACCTTC. It specifies CASRMDRGGRGYTF.